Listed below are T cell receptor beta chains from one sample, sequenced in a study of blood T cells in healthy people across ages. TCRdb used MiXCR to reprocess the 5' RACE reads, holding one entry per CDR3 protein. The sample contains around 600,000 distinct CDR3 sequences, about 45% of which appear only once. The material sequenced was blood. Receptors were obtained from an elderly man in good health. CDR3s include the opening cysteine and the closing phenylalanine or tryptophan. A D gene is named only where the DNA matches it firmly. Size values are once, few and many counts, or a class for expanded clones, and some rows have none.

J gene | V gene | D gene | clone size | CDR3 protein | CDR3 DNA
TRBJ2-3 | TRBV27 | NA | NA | CASSLSNKDTQYF | TGTGCCAGCAGTTTATCAAACAAAGATACGCAGTATTTT
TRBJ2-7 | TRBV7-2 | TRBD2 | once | CTSRSTSGSQYEQYF | TGTACCAGCAGGTCAACTAGCGGGAGTCAGTACGAGCAGTACTTC
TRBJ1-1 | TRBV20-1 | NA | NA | CSALTGLGNTEAFF | TGCAGTGCTTTGACAGGATTGGGGAACACTGAAGCTTTCTTT
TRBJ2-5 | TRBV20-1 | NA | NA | CSARGVGETQYF | TGCAGTGCTAGGGGAGTGGGAGAGACCCAGTACTTC
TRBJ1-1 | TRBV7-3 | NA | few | CASSQTLGGTEAFF | TGTGCCAGCAGCCAAACGCTCGGAGGTACTGAAGCTTTCTTT
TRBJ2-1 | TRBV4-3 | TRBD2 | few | CASSQTSGRLDEQFF | TGCGCCAGCAGCCAAACTAGCGGGAGGCTCGATGAGCAGTTCTTC
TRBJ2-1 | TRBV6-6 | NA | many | CASSYEGYNEQFF | TGTGCCAGCAGTTACGAGGGATACAATGAGCAGTTCTTC
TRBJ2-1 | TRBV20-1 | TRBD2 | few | CSARRIGTSGSGEQFF | TGCAGTGCTAGGCGTATCGGGACTAGCGGGAGTGGAGAGCAGTTCTTC
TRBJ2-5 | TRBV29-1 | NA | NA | CSVAGQETQYF | TGCAGCGTTGCAGGTCAAGAGACCCAGTACTTC
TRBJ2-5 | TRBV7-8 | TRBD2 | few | CASSVTSGRAAQYF | TGTGCCAGCAGCGTAACTAGCGGGAGAGCGGCCCAGTACTTC
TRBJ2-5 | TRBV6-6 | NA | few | CASSGSGVSQETQYF | TGTGCCAGCAGTGGGTCAGGAGTGAGCCAAGAGACCCAGTACTTC
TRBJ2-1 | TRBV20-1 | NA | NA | CSASKGSSYNEQFF | TGCAGTGCTAGTAAGGGGAGCTCCTACAATGAGCAGTTCTTC
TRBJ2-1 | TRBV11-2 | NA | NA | CASSLNPGSRDEQFF | TGTGCCAGCAGCTTAAACCCCGGTTCCAGAGATGAGCAGTTCTTC
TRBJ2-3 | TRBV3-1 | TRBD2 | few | CASSTTSGDTDTQYF | TGTGCCAGCAGCACGACTAGCGGGGACACAGATACGCAGTATTTT
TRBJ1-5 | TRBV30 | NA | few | CAWNTGMGQPQHF | TGTGCCTGGAACACAGGAATGGGTCAGCCCCAGCATTTT
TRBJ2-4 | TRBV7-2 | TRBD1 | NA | CASSLATGGKNIQYF | TGTGCCAGCAGCTTAGCGACAGGGGGCAAAAACATTCAGTACTTC
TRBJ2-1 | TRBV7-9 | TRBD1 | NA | CASSFGTVTNEQFF | TGTGCCAGCAGTTTCGGGACAGTGACCAATGAGCAGTTCTTC
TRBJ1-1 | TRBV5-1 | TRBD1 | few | CASSTTGVTEAFF | TGCGCCAGCAGCACGACAGGGGTGACTGAAGCTTTCTTT
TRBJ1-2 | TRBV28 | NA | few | CASLQTLLGYGNYGYTF | TGTGCCAGCCTCCAGACACTCCTAGGGTATGGTAACTATGGCTACACCTTC
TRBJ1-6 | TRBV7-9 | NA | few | CASSLGLESPLHF | TGTGCCAGCAGCTTAGGACTAGAGTCACCCCTCCACTTT
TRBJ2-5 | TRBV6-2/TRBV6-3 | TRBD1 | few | CASSPSTGGRETQYF | TGTGCCAGCAGTCCCTCGACAGGGGGCAGGGAGACCCAGTACTTC
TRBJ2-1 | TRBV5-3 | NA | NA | CARSLRPRRRRLDNEQFF | TGTGCCAGAAGCTTAAGGCCAAGGAGGAGGCGATTGGACAATGAGCAGTTCTTC
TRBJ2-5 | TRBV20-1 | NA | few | CSARQSTSQETQYF | TGCAGTGCTAGGCAATCAACGTCTCAAGAGACCCAGTACTTC
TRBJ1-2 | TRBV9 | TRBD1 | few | CASSAGQGFGYTF | TGTGCCAGCAGCGCGGGACAGGGTTTTGGCTACACCTTC
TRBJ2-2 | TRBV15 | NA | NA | CATSRDREIRGFTGELFF | TGTGCCACCAGCAGAGATCGTGAAATTAGGGGTTTCACCGGGGAGCTGTTTTTT
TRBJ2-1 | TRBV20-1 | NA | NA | CSASSSERTTGNEQFF | TGCAGTGCGAGTAGTTCGGAACGGACAACGGGCAATGAGCAGTTCTTC
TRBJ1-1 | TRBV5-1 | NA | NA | CASSFGTENTEAFF | TGCGCCAGCAGCTTTGGGACGGAAAACACTGAAGCTTTCTTT
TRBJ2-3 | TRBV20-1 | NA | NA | CSAKAQGRTTDTQYF | TGCAGTGCGAAGGCACAGGGCAGGACCACAGATACGCAGTATTTT
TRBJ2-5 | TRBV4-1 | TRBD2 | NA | CASSQDGTSGGETQYF | TGCGCCAGCAGCCAAGACGGTACGAGCGGGGGAGAGACCCAGTACTTC
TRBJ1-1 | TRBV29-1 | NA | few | CSVRQREGTEAFF | TGCAGCGTTCGGCAGAGGGAGGGCACTGAAGCTTTCTTT
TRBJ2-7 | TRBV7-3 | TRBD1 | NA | CASSPQTGARDEQYF | TGTGCCAGCAGCCCCCAGACAGGGGCAAGGGACGAGCAGTACTTC
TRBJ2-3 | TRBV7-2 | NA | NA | CASSLDRGRTDTQYF | TGTGCCAGCAGCTTAGATCGGGGGCGCACAGATACGCAGTATTTT
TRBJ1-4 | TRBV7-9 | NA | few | CASSLAGEEKLFF | TGTGCCAGCAGCTTAGCTGGGGAAGAAAAACTGTTTTTT
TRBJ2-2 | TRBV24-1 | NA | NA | CATYQDSGELFF | TGTGCCACCTACCAGGACAGCGGGGAGCTGTTTTTT
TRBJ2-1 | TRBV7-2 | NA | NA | CASSISRGHSLGNEQFF | TGTGCCAGCAGCATATCCCGAGGTCACTCCCTCGGCAATGAGCAGTTCTTC
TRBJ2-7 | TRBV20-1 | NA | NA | CSAGGHRSYEQYF | TGCAGTGCTGGCGGACACCGCTCCTACGAGCAGTACTTC
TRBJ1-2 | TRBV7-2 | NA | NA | CASVEGTNYGYTF | TGTGCCAGCGTTGAAGGGACGAACTATGGCTACACCTTC